These 26 T cell receptor beta chains came from one sample sequenced in a study of shared clonotypes between healthy human individuals. Measured with immunoSEQ multiplex PCR; TCRdb has only the in-frame clones, and not every one. Among some 1,100,000 clones, approximately 80% were seen once, and the ten largest hold about 0.52%. Sequenced: memory CD4+ T cells from PBMCs. Subset defined: CD45RA-negative fraction. These TCRs come from a man younger than 35 in good health. Some clones in this sample may be carry-over from other donors' samples.

Only a few counts were recorded for this clone. CDR3 DNA sequence: TGTGCCAGCAGTGGTAGGACAGGGGGCAATCAGCCCCAGCATTTT. Its protein is CASSGRTGGNQPQHF. The V and J genes are TRBV2 and TRBJ1-5; 9 bases are shared with TRBD1. Per germline, CDR1 SNHLY and CDR2 FYNNEI. The CDR3 runs 15 residues. J lost 2 bases, V lost 4 bases, and 3 bases had no gene match.

The V gene is TRBV13, the J gene TRBJ2-5; D uncertain. The CDR3 covers 14 residues. The V and J ends lost 1 base and 2 bases respectively, with 8 bases between them. The germline gives CDR1 PRHDT, CDR2 FYEKMQ (reference sequence). As DNA, the CDR3 is TGTGCCAGCAGCTTAGTGGCAGAACAAGAGACCCAGTACTTC. Amino acids: CASSLVAEQETQYF.

The genes are TRBV5-1 and TRBJ1-1; a weak D match, TRBD1 (6 bases). Germline V gene lookup returns CDR1 SGHRS and CDR2 YFSETQ. This CDR3 is 13 amino acids long. Trimming pared 1 base from V and 8 bases from J, leaving 12 bases between. The CDR3 spells CASSLRQEAEAFF. DNA of the CDR3: TGCGCCAGCAGCTTGCGACAGGAGGCCGAAGCTTTCTTT. Full variable domain (outside the CDR3, taken from reference TRBV5-1 and TRBJ1-1): KAGVTQTPRYLIKTRGQQVTLSCSPISGHRSVSWYQQTPGQGLQFLFEYFSETQRNKGNFPGRFSGRQFSNSRSEMNVSTLELGDSALYLCASSLRQEAEAFFGQGTRLTVV.

The V call is TRBV4-1, the J call TRBJ2-3; 7 bases are shared with TRBD1. V gave up 2 bases and J gave up 6 bases; unmatched junction bases: 8. Germline values: CDR1 MGHRA, CDR2 YSYEKL. The CDR3 runs 15 residues. CDR3: CASSQMTGPFDTQYF. The CDR3 coding sequence is TGCGCCAGCAGCCAAATGACAGGGCCGTTCGATACGCAGTATTTT.

The chain links TRBV2 to TRBJ2-5; 13 nucleotides agree with TRBD2. V lost 6 bases and J lost 6; bases outside the gene matches: 7. CDR1 is SNHLY and CDR2 is FYNNEI in the germline V gene. CDR3 length equals 15 residues. CDR3 loop: CASSSGLAGAKTQYF. The CDR3 bases are TGTGCCAGCAGCTCCGGACTAGCGGGAGCAAAGACCCAGTACTTC. The full variable domain, rest sourced from reference TRBV2 and TRBJ2-5, is EPEVTQTPSHQVTQMGQEVILRCVPISNHLYFYWYRQILGQKVEFLVSFYNNEISEKSEIFDDQFSVERPDGSNFTLKIRSTKLEDSAMYFCASSSGLAGAKTQYFGPGTRLLVL.

In its sample, this clone was seen a few times. The V call is TRBV11-3, the J call TRBJ1-1; TRBD1 matches 8 bases. This CDR3 spans 14 amino acids. The V and J ends lost 0 bases and 10 bases, in that order; junction bases with no gene match: 7. CDR1 and CDR2 (germline): SGHNT, YENEEA. The CDR3 DNA follows: TGTGCCAGCAGCTTAGACAGGGGGCTAGGGGGAGCTTTCTTT. This encodes CASSLDRGLGGAFF.

The genes are TRBV7-2 and TRBJ2-1; TRBD2 aligns across 8 bases. This CDR3 has 17 residues. Trimming cost V 1 base and J 3 bases; bases outside gene matches: 8. Germline lookup yields CDR1 SGHTA and CDR2 FQGNSA. The CDR3 nucleotides read TGTGCCAGCAGCTTAGTTCAGCGGGGACTAGGCTACAATGAGCAGTTCTTC. Its translation is CASSLVQRGLGYNEQFF.

The chain links TRBV19 to TRBJ2-1; D unclear. The V gene's germline CDR1 is LNHDA and CDR2 SQIVND (reference sequence). CDR3 length equals 14 residues. Trimming removed 3 bases at V and 6 bases at J, with 12 bases between. In DNA form, the CDR3 reads TGTGCCAGTAGTATTTCGTGGAGTGGCAATGAGCAGTTCTTC. Encoded protein: CASSISWSGNEQFF. The variable domain in full, with the rest retrieved from reference TRBV19 and TRBJ2-1, is DGGITQSPKYLFRKEGQNVTLSCEQNLNHDAMYWYRQDPGQGLRLIYYSQIVNDFQKGDIAEGYSVSREKKESFPLTVTSAQKNPTAFYLCASSISWSGNEQFFGPGTRLTVL.

J is TRBJ2-5 and V is TRBV25-1; 7 positions agree with TRBD2. The germline gives CDR1 MGHDK, CDR2 SYGVNS. Trimming cost V 1 base and J 2 bases; bases outside gene matches: 7. The CDR3 totals 16 residues. The CDR3 DNA reads as TGTGCCAGCAGTGAATTGGGCCTAGCGGATCAAGAGACCCAGTACTTC. This sequence encodes CASSELGLADQETQYF. The full variable domain, rest sourced from reference TRBV25-1 and TRBJ2-5, is EADIYQTPRYLVIGTGKKITLECSQTMGHDKMYWYQQDPGMELHLIHYSYGVNSTEKGDLSSESTVSRIRTEHFPLTLESARPSHTSQYLCASSELGLADQETQYFGPGTRLLVL.

The chain is built from TRBV30 and TRBJ1-5; 7 nucleotides line up with TRBD1. V was pared by 3 bases and J by 7 bases, with 9 bases of the junction left unmatched. The CDR3 has 14 residues. Germline V gene sequence: CDR1 GTSNPN, CDR2 SVGIG (reference sequence). The CDR3 DNA is TGTGCCTGGAGGGAAACAGGGGTCTCCCAGCCCCAGCATTTT. It encodes CAWRETGVSQPQHF.

The chain recombines TRBV28 with TRBJ2-3; D possibly corresponds to TRBD1 (5 bases). V gave up 7 bases and J gave up 1 base, with 6 bases separating them. The CDR3 is 12 amino acids. From germline, CDR1 is MDHEN and CDR2 SYDVKM. For the CDR3, the DNA is TGTGCCAGCAAGGGGCGCACAGATACGCAGTATTTT. Its translation is CASKGRTDTQYF. Variable domain in full (rest from reference TRBV28 and TRBJ2-3): DVKVTQSSRYLVKRTGEKVFLECVQDMDHENMFWYRQDPGLGLRLIYFSYDVKMKEKGDIPEGYSVSREKKERFSLILESASTNQTSMYLCASKGRTDTQYFGPGTRLTVL.

The table lists this clone with a few counts. It is likely a read error, because the conserved phenylalanine at the end of the CDR3 is missing. It is unclear where the CDR3 begins or ends on the DNA, so no DNA is shown, and the CDR3 is as TCRdb lists it. The rearrangement uses TRBV5-1 and TRBJ2-7; the table calls TRBD1, which could not be checked here. With termini counted, the CDR3 has 9 amino acids. CDR1 and CDR2 from the germline V gene are SGHRS and YFSETQ. The CDR3 region is CATAHLRVL.

The CDR3 spells CASSLKRQSLTYEQYF. The CDR3 DNA reads TGTGCCAGCAGTTTGAAAAGACAGTCCTTAACCTACGAGCAGTACTTC. The chain joins TRBV28 to TRBJ2-7; tentatively, D is TRBD1 (5 bases). Germline assignment: CDR1 MDHEN and CDR2 SYDVKM. V was clipped by 3 bases and J by 2 bases, with 17 bases between them. This CDR3 spans 16 amino acids.

The genes are TRBV6-5 and TRBJ1-3; D possibly corresponds to TRBD1 (5 bases). There are 15 residues in the CDR3. In germline, CDR1 is MNHEY, CDR2 SVGAGI. Trimming cost V 7 bases and J 2 bases, with 15 bases left between them. The CDR3 spells CASTPSPGPGNTIYF. The CDR3 DNA reads TGTGCCAGCACCCCCAGTCCGGGGCCTGGAAACACCATATATTTT.

With respect to this clone: Germline and junction disagree at one end, which may indicate a read error. V usage is TRBV19 and J usage is TRBJ2-7; 8 nucleotides line up with TRBD1. CDR1 is LNHDA and CDR2 is SQIVND in the germline V gene (reference sequence). The length of the CDR3 is 10 residues. CDR3 sequence (DNA): TGTGCCGGAGACAGGGGTTATCTCTTCTTC. It is translated as CAGDRGYLFF.

CDR3 sequence (DNA): TGTGCCAGCCAGCTGTCGGGATACAGGAACACTGAAGCTTTCTTT. Translation gives CASQLSGYRNTEAFF. V gene TRBV25-1 combines with J gene TRBJ1-1; no clear D gene. Germline V gives CDR1 MGHDK, CDR2 SYGVNS. CDR3 length: 15 residues. V was shortened by 8 bases and J by 1 base, with 17 bases between the two germline ends.

The chain recombines TRBV6-1 with TRBJ1-4; D remains unclear. Trimming pared 2 bases from V and 7 bases from J, leaving 11 bases between. The CDR3 runs 14 residues. Germline V gene lookup returns CDR1 MNHNS and CDR2 SASEGT. Here the CDR3 DNA reads TGTGCCAGCAGTGAATCTAGGGCCGGTGAAAAACTGTTTTTT. Protein: CASSESRAGEKLFF.

CDR3 nucleotide sequence: TGTGCCAGCAGCTTGGACAGACTTAACTATGGCTACACCTTC. It translates to CASSLDRLNYGYTF. The gene calls are TRBV5-4 and TRBJ1-2; D unresolved. V lost 0 bases to trimming and J lost 1 base, with 7 bases between them. The CDR3 length is 14 residues. Germline lookup yields CDR1 SGHNT and CDR2 YYREEE (reference sequence).

With respect to this clone: This sample also contains other DNA sequences that code for the same CDR3. V usage is TRBV7-9 and J usage is TRBJ2-2; D uncertain. V lost 0 bases to trimming and J lost 0 bases, with 8 bases between them. There are 16 residues in the CDR3. In germline, CDR1 is SEHNR, CDR2 FQNEAQ (reference sequence). The CDR3: CASSLARASNTGELFF. In DNA form, the CDR3 reads TGTGCCAGCAGCTTAGCCCGGGCTTCGAACACCGGGGAGCTGTTTTTT.

This chain connects TRBV9 to TRBJ2-3; 8 bases map to TRBD2. This CDR3 has 15 residues. The junction had 7 bases not matched to a gene; V was cut back by 2 bases and J by 5 bases. The germline CDR1 and CDR2 sequences are SGDLS and YYNGEE. This CDR3 reads CASSVGTSEGDTQYF. For the CDR3, the DNA is TGTGCCAGCAGCGTCGGGACTAGTGAGGGAGATACGCAGTATTTT.

This chain uses TRBV5-1 with TRBJ2-3, with 7 positions matching TRBD2. CDR3 length: 16 amino acids. The germline gives CDR1 SGHRS, CDR2 YFSETQ. V lost 0 bases and J lost 3; bases outside the gene matches: 7. In nucleotides, the CDR3 is TGCGCCAGCAGCTTGGGGGGTCAAGCGGGGACAGATACGCAGTATTTT. This gives the protein CASSLGGQAGTDTQYF.

The V and J genes are TRBV28 and TRBJ1-2; no firm D call. Trimming took off 3 bases at V and 4 bases at J, with 6 bases between the two ends. The CDR3 is 12 residues long. The germline gives CDR1 MDHEN, CDR2 SYDVKM. CDR3 DNA: TGTGCCAGCAGTTTTTCTCTCTATGGCTACACCTTC. Protein product: CASSFSLYGYTF.

The chain joins TRBV7-8 to TRBJ1-5; the match to TRBD1 covers 8 bases. The CDR3 length is 13 residues. Per germline, CDR1 SGHVS and CDR2 FQNEAQ. Germline trimming cut 3 bases from V and 8 bases from J; bases unmatched to any gene: 3. The CDR3 here is CASSFTGGEPQHF. The CDR3 nucleotides are TGTGCCAGCAGCTTCACAGGGGGAGAGCCCCAGCATTTT.

V gene TRBV28 combines with J gene TRBJ2-7; D is perhaps TRBD2 (6 bases). CDR1 and CDR2 from the germline V gene are MDHEN and SYDVKM. Deletions cut 11 bases from V and 0 bases from J, with 20 bases between. The CDR3 extends over 15 amino acids. DNA of the CDR3: TGTGCCGGGCTCAGTAAAGGGGACTTCTCCTACGAGCAGTACTTC. This encodes CAGLSKGDFSYEQYF.

The CDR3 nucleotides read TGTGCCAGCAGCTCCGGAATACAGGAAAATTCACCCCTCCACTTT. This encodes CASSSGIQENSPLHF. The chain employs TRBV7-2 and TRBJ1-6, with D possibly TRBD1 on 5 matching bases. Germline-derived CDR1 and CDR2 are SGHTA and FQGNSA. The CDR3 spans 15 residues. Deletions cut 4 bases from V and 7 bases from J, with 14 bases between.

V usage is TRBV7-9 and J usage is TRBJ2-5; 9 positions match TRBD2. V was pared by 3 bases and J by 5 bases, with 16 bases of the junction left unmatched. Germline CDR1 reads SEHNR; CDR2 reads FQNEAQ (reference sequence). The CDR3 is 18 residues long. The CDR3 loop is CASSLGRRREGIPETQYF. The CDR3 coding sequence is TGTGCCAGCAGCTTGGGTAGAAGGCGGGAGGGCATTCCGGAGACCCAGTACTTC.